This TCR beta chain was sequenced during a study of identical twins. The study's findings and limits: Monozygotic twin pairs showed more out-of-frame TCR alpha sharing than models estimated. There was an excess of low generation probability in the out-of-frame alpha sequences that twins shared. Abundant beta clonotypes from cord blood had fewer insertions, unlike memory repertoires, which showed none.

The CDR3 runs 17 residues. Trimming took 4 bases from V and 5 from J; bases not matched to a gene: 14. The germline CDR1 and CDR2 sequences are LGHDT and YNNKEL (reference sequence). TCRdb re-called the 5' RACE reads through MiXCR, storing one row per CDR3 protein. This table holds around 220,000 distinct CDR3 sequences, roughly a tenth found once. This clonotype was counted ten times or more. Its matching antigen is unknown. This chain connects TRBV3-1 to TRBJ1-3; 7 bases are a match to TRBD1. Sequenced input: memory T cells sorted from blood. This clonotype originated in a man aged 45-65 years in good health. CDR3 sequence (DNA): TGTGCCAGCAGCCTGTATTCCGGGACAGATCTTCGAAACACCATATATTTT. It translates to CASSLYSGTDLRNTIYF.